The present T cell receptor beta chain was sequenced within a study of Graves' ophthalmopathy and Graves' hyperthyroidism (dated by TCRdb to the late 2010s). Notes on the research overall: Peripheral blood was collected before any treatment was given, at the time of initial diagnosis. In total, approximately 140 blood samples were TCR-sequenced: under 45 ophthalmopathy, some 72 hyperthyroidism and around 17 hyperthyroidism-to-ophthalmopathy patients. The study used TCR beta repertoire signatures to distinguish Graves' ophthalmopathy from Graves' hyperthyroidism and to predict progression to ophthalmopathy. In six or seven hyperthyroidism patients, the T-cell repertoires found in thyroid tissue were compared with those found in blood. Following sampling, methimazole starting at 30 mg daily was administered to hyperthyroidism patients, and high-dose intravenous methylprednisolone was administered to ophthalmopathy patients. To explore V-J signatures that distinguish ophthalmopathy from hyperthyroidism, a discovery set of 90 to 100 patients was enrolled, made up of 43 with ophthalmopathy and around 60 with stable hyperthyroidism. An independent validation cohort comprised 18 hyperthyroidism patients and 15 to 17 patients who later progressed from hyperthyroidism to ophthalmopathy.

The CDR3 numbers 15 residues from cysteine through phenylalanine. Only CDR3 DNA is held: 45 bases, read in frame from base 1. Overall study results and their limits: In cross-validation, the 13-signature model distinguished ophthalmopathy from stable hyperthyroidism with 85% to 90% sensitivity and about 81% specificity, and in the test set the corresponding values were approximately 80% and 68%. In validation, the model predicted ophthalmopathy progression with more than 70% sensitivity and 72.22% specificity; some 13 predicted patients were CT-confirmed with GO in a median of roughly 6.8 months. No statistical method was used to set the sample size in advance, and the investigators knew which group each participant was assigned to. Most of the expanded thyroid clonotypes with a frequency above 0.001 were also detected in blood, and it was suggested that the thyroid immune response may be reflected by blood repertoires.

This clonotype has ten or more counts. No antigen is known for it. A junction boundary mismatches the germline segment, possibly from a read error. Hyperthyroidism was considered stable if no progression to ophthalmopathy occurred within 18 months of follow-up. Hyperthyroidism patients were newly diagnosed, were aged 18 to 65 years, and had a disease duration under 2 months. Patients with other autoimmune diseases, uncontrolled infections, pregnancy or lactation were excluded. Clinical symptoms, serum thyroxine, TRAb, thyroid ultrasound and orbital computed tomography were used for diagnosis. PBMCs were isolated from 10 ml of fresh peripheral blood by Ficoll-Paque density gradient centrifugation. Total RNA was extracted with Trizol reagent and quality-checked on an Agilent 2100 Bioanalyzer. TCR beta CDR3 regions were amplified from RNA transcripts for repertoire sequencing. The first round of RT-PCR was done with HTBI primers and the Qiagen OneStep RT-PCR kit, and was followed by a second round of multiplex PCR, then size selection and purification. Libraries were sequenced paired-end with 100 bp reads on an Illumina HiSeq2000. The source study handled its data this way. SOAPnuke was used to process the reads, throwing out any read that had adapters, had uncalled bases, had a mean Phred below 15, or lacked an exact constant-primer or identifier match. High-quality paired reads were merged with COPE v1.2.5. Unique nucleotide sequences were defined as clonotypes and aligned to IMGT TRB V, D and J references using MiTCR v1.1. The analysis was limited to V-J combinations with a frequency above 0.0001, which together covered just over 98% of the repertoires. A TCR clonal expansion and chaos score per V-J combination was defined as the ratio of F50 clonal expansion to chaos observed in the TCRdist matrix. Features were reduced by Welch's t-statistics and random forest to over 10 V-J combinations, which fed a naive Bayes classifier. The similarity between thyroid and blood repertoires was quantified using the Morisita-Horn index. Using fastp at Q25 and MiXCR, TCRdb reprocessed the public reads and kept productive beta chains. Here each entry gathers all rows of one CDR3 protein and keeps the most common genes and DNA. TCRdb, not the original authors, processed these V and J calls. The sample table shows more than 300,000 distinct CDR3 sequences, and about 18% are seen once. The ten largest make up 2% to 3% of the sample.

Material for sequencing was peripheral blood. The receptor was isolated from an adult woman with stable Graves' hyperthyroidism. The chain was built from TRBV12-3 or TRBV12-4 and TRBJ1-2; TRBD1 is a possible D gene, resting on 6 matching bases. The CDR3 region reads CASRQEVTGNSGYTF. The nucleotides are TGTGCCAGCAGGCAAGAGGTTACAGGGAACTCTGGCTACACCTTC.